This T cell receptor beta chain comes out of a study of blood T cell repertoires in COVID-19. Authors' analysis steps: Estimates of nucleated cell counts were drawn from the amplification of reference gene primers. The repertoire was sequenced with immunoSEQ multiplex PCR; TCRdb's copy has only in-frame clones and lacks some. The DNA was the basis for D and trimming; V, J and clone size are from that table. The sample yields fewer than 200,000 clones, 80% to 85% seen once. V lost 0 bases and J 8 bases, leaving 11 bases between the germline ends. The CDR3 extends over 14 amino acids. Germline-derived CDR1 and CDR2 are MNHEY and SVGAGI. Residents of about two dozen US areas, aged roughly 18 to 90 years, made up the participants. Clinical histories supplied by participants themselves formed the basis of cohort assignment. Exposed volunteers were people who met a COVID-19 case within 2 weeks before study entry.

The sequencing sample was made of PBMCs or T cells enriched from blood (not recorded which). V and J are TRBV6-5 and TRBJ2-1, with D possibly being TRBD2 (6 bases). This receptor was identified in a woman in her twenties or thirties who had been exposed to COVID-19. CDR3 protein: CASSYSSGRHEQFF. The CDR3 nucleotides read TGTGCCAGCAGTTACTCGTCAGGGAGGCATGAGCAGTTCTTC.